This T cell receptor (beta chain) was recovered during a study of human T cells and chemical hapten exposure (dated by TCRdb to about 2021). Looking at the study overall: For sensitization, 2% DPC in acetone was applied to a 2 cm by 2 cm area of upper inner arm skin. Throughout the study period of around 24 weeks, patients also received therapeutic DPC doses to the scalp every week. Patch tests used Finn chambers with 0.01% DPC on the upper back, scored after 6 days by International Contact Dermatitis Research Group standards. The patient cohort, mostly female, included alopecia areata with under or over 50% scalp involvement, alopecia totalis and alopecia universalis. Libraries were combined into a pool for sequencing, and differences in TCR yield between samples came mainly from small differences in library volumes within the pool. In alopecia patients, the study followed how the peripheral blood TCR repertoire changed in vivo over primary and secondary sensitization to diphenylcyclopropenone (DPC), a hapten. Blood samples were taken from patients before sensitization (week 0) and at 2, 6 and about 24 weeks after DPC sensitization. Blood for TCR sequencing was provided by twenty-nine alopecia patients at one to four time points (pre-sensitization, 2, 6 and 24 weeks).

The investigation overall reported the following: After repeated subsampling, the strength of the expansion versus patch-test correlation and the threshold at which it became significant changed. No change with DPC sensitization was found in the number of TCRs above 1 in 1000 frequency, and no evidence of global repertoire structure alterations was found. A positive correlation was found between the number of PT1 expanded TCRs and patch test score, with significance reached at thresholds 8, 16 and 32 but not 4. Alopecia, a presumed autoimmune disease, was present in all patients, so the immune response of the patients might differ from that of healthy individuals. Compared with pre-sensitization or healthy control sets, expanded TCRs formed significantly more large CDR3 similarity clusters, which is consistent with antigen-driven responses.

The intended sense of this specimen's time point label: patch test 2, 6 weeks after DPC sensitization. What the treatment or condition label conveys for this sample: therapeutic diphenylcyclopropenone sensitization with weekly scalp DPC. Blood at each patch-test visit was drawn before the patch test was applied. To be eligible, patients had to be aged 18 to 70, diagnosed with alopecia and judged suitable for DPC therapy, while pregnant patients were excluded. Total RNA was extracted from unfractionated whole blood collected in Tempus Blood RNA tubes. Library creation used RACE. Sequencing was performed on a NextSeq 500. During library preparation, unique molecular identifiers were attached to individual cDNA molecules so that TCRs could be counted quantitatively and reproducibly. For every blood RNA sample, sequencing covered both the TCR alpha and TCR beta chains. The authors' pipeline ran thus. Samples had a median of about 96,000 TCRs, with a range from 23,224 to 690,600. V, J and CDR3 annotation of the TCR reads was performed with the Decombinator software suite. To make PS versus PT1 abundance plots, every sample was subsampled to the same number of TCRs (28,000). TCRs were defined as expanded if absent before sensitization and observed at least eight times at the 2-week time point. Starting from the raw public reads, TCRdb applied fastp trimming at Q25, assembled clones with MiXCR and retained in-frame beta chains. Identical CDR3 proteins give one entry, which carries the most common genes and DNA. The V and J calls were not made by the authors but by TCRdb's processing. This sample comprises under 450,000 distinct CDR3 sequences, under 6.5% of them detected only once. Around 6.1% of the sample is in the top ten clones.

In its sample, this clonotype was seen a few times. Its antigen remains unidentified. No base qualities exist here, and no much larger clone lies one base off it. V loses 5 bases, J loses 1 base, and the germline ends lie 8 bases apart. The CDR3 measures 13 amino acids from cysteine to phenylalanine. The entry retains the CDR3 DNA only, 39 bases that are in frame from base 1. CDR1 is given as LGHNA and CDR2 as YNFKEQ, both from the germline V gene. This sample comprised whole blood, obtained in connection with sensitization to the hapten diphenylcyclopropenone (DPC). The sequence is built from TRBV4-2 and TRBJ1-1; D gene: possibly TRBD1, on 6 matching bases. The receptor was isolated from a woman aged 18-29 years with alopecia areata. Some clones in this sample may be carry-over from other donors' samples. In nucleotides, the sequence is TGTGCCAGCAGCGGGGGCCCGAACACTGAAGCTTTCTTT. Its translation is CASSGGPNTEAFF.